A single T cell receptor (beta chain) is shown here with its context. This sample stems from a study of blood T cell repertoires in COVID-19. Across the whole study: Acute and convalescent COVID-19 specimens originated in the United States, Italy and Spain. PBMCs, B-cell-depleted T cells, or T cells provided the cDNA or gDNA that made up the material.

Authors' data handling: Using reference gene primer amplification, nucleated cell counts were estimated. The assay was immunoSEQ multiplex PCR, and TCRdb's table has in-frame clones only and misses some. V and J calls and clone size are copied from that table; D and trimming were computed from the DNA. Of about 190,000 clones detected, roughly 80% appear once; the ten largest clones hold around 6.5%. The TCR sequence derives from a woman aged 40 to 49 with acute or convalescent COVID-19. Sequenced input: peripheral blood.

The chain's CDR3 is CASTPLGLIAGELFF. CDR3 in DNA: TGTGCCAGCACCCCACTGGGGCTAATCGCCGGGGAGCTGTTTTTT. The rearrangement joins TRBV6-5 to TRBJ2-2, with a possible D match to TRBD1 (5 bases). The CDR3 is 15 amino acids. Trimming left V 7 bases short and J 6 bases short, with 18 bases between. Germline lookup yields CDR1 MNHEY and CDR2 SVGAGI.